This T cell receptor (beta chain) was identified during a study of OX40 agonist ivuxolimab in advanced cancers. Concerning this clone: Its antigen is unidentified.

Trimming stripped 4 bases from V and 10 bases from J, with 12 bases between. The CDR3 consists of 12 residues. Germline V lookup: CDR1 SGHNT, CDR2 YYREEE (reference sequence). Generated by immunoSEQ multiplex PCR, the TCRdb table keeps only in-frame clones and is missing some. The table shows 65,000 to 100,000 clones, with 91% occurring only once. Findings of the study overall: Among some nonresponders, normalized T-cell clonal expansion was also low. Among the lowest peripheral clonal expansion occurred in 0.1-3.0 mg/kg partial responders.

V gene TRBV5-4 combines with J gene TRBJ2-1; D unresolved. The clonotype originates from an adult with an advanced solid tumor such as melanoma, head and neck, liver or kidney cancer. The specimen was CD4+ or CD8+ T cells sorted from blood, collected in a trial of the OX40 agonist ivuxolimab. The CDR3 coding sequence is TGTGCCAGCAGCCGCGAGCGAGGCGAGCAGTTCTTC. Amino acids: CASSRERGEQFF. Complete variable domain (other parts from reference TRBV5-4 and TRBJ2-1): ETGVTQSPTHLIKTRGQQVTLRCSSQSGHNTVSWYQQALGQGPQFIFQYYREEENGRGNFPPRFSGLQFPNYSSELNVNALELDDSALYLCASSRERGEQFFGPGTRLTVL.